This T cell receptor (beta chain) was documented in a study of cytomegalovirus exposure and HLA in healthy donors. Both 60 Vbeta primers and 13 Jbeta primers went into the PCR. Only in-frame clones appear in the TCRdb table, and some are missing; sequencing was by immunoSEQ multiplex PCR. This sample has roughly 120,000 clones; less than 80% occur once, and the top ten carry 11%. This TCR was recovered from a woman aged 45 to 65 in good health and CMV-seropositive. Sequenced input: PBMCs.

In DNA, the CDR3 is TGTGCCAGCAGCGCTCCGGGACTAGCGGGAGAAGGCAATGAGCAGTTCTTC. It translates to CASSAPGLAGEGNEQFF. The rearrangement joins TRBV9 to TRBJ2-1, with 14 bases identical to TRBD2. CDR3 length: 17 amino acids. Germline V gene sequence: CDR1 SGDLS, CDR2 YYNGEE. The V and J ends lost 3 bases and 6 bases, in that order; junction bases with no gene match: 8.